These 32 T cell receptor beta chains originate from one sample sequenced in a study of T cell responses to AZD1222 COVID-19 vaccine. The method was immunoSEQ multiplex PCR; TCRdb's version includes in-frame clones alone and lacks a portion of them. The sample shows some 130,000 clones, about nine tenths of them seen only once. The starting material was peripheral blood, obtained on day 0 of AZD1222 vaccination. The source of these receptors is an adult in good health.

V gene TRBV7-9 combines with J gene TRBJ1-5, with D uncertain. CDR1 and CDR2 (germline): SEHNR, FQNEAQ (reference sequence). CDR3 size: 15 residues. The V end lost 6 bases, the J end lost 0 bases, and 12 bases lay between the germline ends. The DNA of the CDR3 is TGTGCCAGCAGTTACACCGCTGGTAGCAATCAGCCCCAGCATTTT. Translated, it gives CASSYTAGSNQPQHF.

This clone was counted a few times. The chain has TRBV28 and TRBJ1-3; no reliable D call. Germline CDR1 reads MDHEN; CDR2 reads SYDVKM. This CDR3 region has 16 residues. V was shortened by 4 bases and J by 0 bases, with 13 bases between the two germline ends. CDR3 loop: CASSSLWESSGNTIYF. The DNA for the CDR3 is TGTGCCAGCAGTTCCTTATGGGAAAGCTCTGGAAACACCATATATTTT.

This clone was seen just once. The V and J genes are TRBV18 and TRBJ2-2; the D is unclear. The germline V gene has CDR1 KGHSH and CDR2 LQKENI. The V and J ends lost 0 bases and 3 bases respectively, with 8 bases between them. The CDR3 extends over 15 amino acids. CDR3 bases: TGTGCCAGCTCACCACCCGCGAGGCACACCGGGGAGCTGTTTTTT. Encoded protein: CASSPPARHTGELFF.

This sequence joins TRBV30 and TRBJ1-3; the D is unclear. This CDR3 is built from 14 residues. Per the germline V gene, CDR1 is GTSNPN and CDR2 is SVGIG (reference sequence). Trimming took 1 base from V and 0 from J, leaving 7 bases between them. The CDR3 loop is CAWSERISGNTIYF. Here the CDR3 DNA reads TGTGCCTGGAGTGAAAGAATCTCTGGAAACACCATATATTTT.

CDR3 sequence reads: CASSLQDRSTDTQYF. In DNA, the CDR3 is TGTGCCAGCAGCTTACAGGACAGGAGCACAGATACGCAGTATTTT. The V gene is TRBV7-2, the J gene TRBJ2-3; 7 bases agree with TRBD1. This CDR3 comprises 15 residues. After removal of 2 bases from V and 0 bases from J, the junction contained 2 bases not matched to a gene. Germline V lookup: CDR1 SGHTA, CDR2 FQGNSA. Drawing the rest from reference TRBV7-2 and TRBJ2-3, the complete variable domain is GAGVSQSPSNKVTEKGKDVELRCDPISGHTALYWYRQSLGQGLEFLIYFQGNSAPDKSGLPSDRFSAERTGGSVSTLTIQRTQQEDSAVYLCASSLQDRSTDTQYFGPGTRLTVL.

J is TRBJ2-7 and V is TRBV4-1; D gene unclear. Germline lookup yields CDR1 MGHRA and CDR2 YSYEKL. Deletions cut 0 bases from V and 4 bases from J, with 7 bases between. This CDR3 region has 13 residues. CDR3 coding DNA: TGCGCCAGCAGCCAAGATATGACTTACGAGCAGTACTTC. Translation: CASSQDMTYEQYF.

The chain couples TRBV5-1 to TRBJ1-3; the match to TRBD1 covers 9 bases. The trim removed 4 bases at V and 4 bases at J, leaving 6 bases unmatched. The CDR3 loop spans 15 amino acids. CDR1 is SGHRS, CDR2 YFSETQ, per germline. CDR3 sequence: CASSDQTGGGNTIYF. The CDR3 DNA follows: TGCGCCAGCAGCGACCAGACAGGGGGAGGAAACACCATATATTTT.

The V call is TRBV3-1 (or the pseudogene TRBV3-2), the J call TRBJ1-2, with D uncertain. From germline, CDR1 is LGHDT and CDR2 YNNKEL (reference sequence). This CDR3 comprises 12 residues. Trimming cost V 0 bases and J 1 base, with 0 bases left between them. In DNA, the CDR3 is TGTGCCAGCAGCCAAGATAACTATGGCTACACCTTC. It encodes CASSQDNYGYTF.

The chain employs TRBV4-2 and TRBJ2-5, with a tentative D call TRBD2 (6 bases). Between the trimmed V and J ends, which lost 0 bases and 2 bases, there was a span of 13 bases. The CDR3 runs to 16 residues. CDR1 LGHNA and CDR2 YNFKEQ come from the germline V gene. CDR3 bases: TGTGCCAGCAGCCAAGATGGGGCGGGAACACAAGAGACCCAGTACTTC. It specifies CASSQDGAGTQETQYF.

The chain couples TRBV9 to TRBJ1-2; D is uncertain. Germline-derived CDR1 and CDR2 are SGDLS and YYNGEE. Between the trimmed V and J ends, which lost 4 bases and 5 bases, there was a span of 15 bases. The CDR3 covers 14 residues. CDR3 sequence: CASSSGSHEYGYTF. For the CDR3, the DNA is TGTGCCAGCAGCTCAGGCTCCCACGAGTATGGCTACACCTTC.

The chain uses TRBV7-8 and TRBJ2-7, with unresolved D. The CDR3 loop spans 15 amino acids. Germline V gives CDR1 SGHVS, CDR2 FQNEAQ. Trimming cost V 5 bases and J 0 bases, with 14 bases left between them. The CDR3 DNA is TGTGCCAGCAGCCTACACAGAACTCTCTCCTACGAGCAGTACTTC. Residues: CASSLHRTLSYEQYF.

The V gene is TRBV6-5, the J gene TRBJ2-1; 11 nucleotides match TRBD2. With V trimmed by 4 bases and J by 6 bases, 5 bases remained unmatched. Germline lookup yields CDR1 MNHEY and CDR2 SVGAGI. This CDR3 has 15 residues. CDR3 amino acids: CASSSRLAGSNEQFF. Here the CDR3 DNA reads TGTGCCAGCAGTTCCAGACTAGCGGGGTCCAATGAGCAGTTCTTC.

The genes are TRBV30 and TRBJ2-7; D gene unclear. CDR1 is GTSNPN and CDR2 is SVGIG in the germline V gene (reference sequence). The CDR3 runs 15 residues. The V end was cut by 5 bases, the J end by 5 bases, with 22 bases between. For the CDR3, the DNA is TGTGCCTGGGAAAAGTCGGGTCTCCCCTGGGACGAGCAGTACTTC. The encoded protein is CAWEKSGLPWDEQYF.

The V gene is TRBV6-4, the J gene TRBJ1-6; D remains unclear. Germline V CDR1 and CDR2: MRHNA, SNTAGT. This CDR3 comprises 14 residues. V lost 6 bases, J lost 10 bases, and 16 bases lay in between. CDR3 nucleotides: TGTGCCAGCAGAGAAGGGCGCTTTGGATCACCCCTCCACTTT. Translating gives CASREGRFGSPLHF.

The J gene is TRBJ1-1, the V gene TRBV6-2 or TRBV6-3; D uncertain. Trimming removed 2 bases from V and 0 bases from J, with 13 bases in between. Germline V gene lookup returns CDR1 MNHEY and CDR2 SVGEGT. The CDR3 sequence is 16 residues long. This chain's CDR3 is CASSYVRTALNTEAFF. CDR3 in DNA: TGTGCCAGCAGTTACGTCCGGACTGCATTGAACACTGAAGCTTTCTTT.

The chain recombines TRBV2 with TRBJ1-2; D gene ambiguous. V gave up 10 bases and J gave up 2 bases, with 20 bases separating them. CDR1 is SNHLY, CDR2 FYNNEI, per germline. This CDR3 contains 15 residues. Here the CDR3 DNA reads TGTGCCACCCCCGGGAGCCCCCTCAGGAACTATGGCTACACCTTC. It translates to CATPGSPLRNYGYTF.

The gene calls are TRBV11-2 and TRBJ1-6; 7 positions agree with TRBD1. CDR1 is SGHAT and CDR2 is FQNNGV in the germline V gene. The CDR3 runs to 14 residues. J was trimmed by 4 bases and V by 4 bases; bases with no gene match: 1. CDR3 sequence reads: CASSSQGYNSPLHF. As DNA, the CDR3 is TGTGCCAGCAGCTCACAGGGGTATAATTCACCCCTCCACTTT. Filled out from reference TRBV11-2 and TRBJ1-6, the complete variable domain reads EAGVAQSPRYKIIEKRQSVAFWCNPISGHATLYWYQQILGQGPKLLIQFQNNGVVDDSQLPKDRFSAERLKGVDSTLKIQPAKLEDSAVYLCASSSQGYNSPLHFGNGTRLTVT.

The chain carries TRBV19 and TRBJ1-1, with D perhaps matching TRBD1 (6 bases). Trimming took off 9 bases at V and 5 bases at J, with 19 bases between the two ends. There are 14 residues in the CDR3. The V gene's germline CDR1 is LNHDA and CDR2 SQIVND (reference sequence). The CDR3 bases are TGTGCCAGCTGCATGAGACAGGCGGGAACTGAAGCTTTCTTT. It yields the protein CASCMRQAGTEAFF.

This clone was detected once. The chain employs TRBV2 and TRBJ2-2, with D unclear. The ends were cut back, 7 bases at V and 7 bases at J, with 13 bases in the middle. In germline, CDR1 is SNHLY, CDR2 FYNNEI. The CDR3 loop spans 13 amino acids. For the CDR3, the DNA is TGTGCCAGCAATAGGTTTATTGGCGGGGAGCTGTTTTTT. Its protein is CASNRFIGGELFF.

The CDR3 loop reads CASGQLDKWPNTEAFF. CDR3 coding DNA: TGTGCCAGCGGGCAGTTGGATAAGTGGCCGAACACTGAAGCTTTCTTT. The gene calls are TRBV7-9 and TRBJ1-1; D gene ambiguous. Trimming removed 8 bases from V and 1 base from J, with 20 bases in between. Germline CDR1 is SEHNR and CDR2 is FQNEAQ (reference sequence). This CDR3 has 16 amino acids. Using reference TRBV7-9 and TRBJ1-1 for the parts outside the CDR3, the full variable domain is DTGVSQNPRHKITKRGQNVTFRCDPISEHNRLYWYRQTLGQGPEFLTYFQNEAQLEKSRLLSDRFSAERPKGSFSTLEIQRTEQGDSAMYLCASGQLDKWPNTEAFFGQGTRLTVV.

The genes are TRBV2 and TRBJ1-1, with a possible D match to TRBD1 (5 bases). The CDR3 spans 11 residues. V lost 7 bases and J lost 9, with 12 bases in between. Germline values: CDR1 SNHLY, CDR2 FYNNEI. As DNA, the CDR3 is TGTGCCAGCAAGTGGGGGGAACAAGCTTTCTTT. Its protein is CASKWGEQAFF.

The gene calls are TRBV7-9 and TRBJ1-1; D uncertain. Germline CDR1 SEHNR, CDR2 FQNEAQ (reference sequence). This CDR3 is built from 13 residues. The V end lost 2 bases, the J end lost 11 bases, and 15 bases lay between the germline ends. CDR3 sequence: CASSLSSGIRAFF. The CDR3 region has the DNA TGTGCCAGCAGCTTATCGTCCGGGATAAGGGCTTTCTTT. The whole variable domain, filled in from reference TRBV7-9 and TRBJ1-1, reads DTGVSQNPRHKITKRGQNVTFRCDPISEHNRLYWYRQTLGQGPEFLTYFQNEAQLEKSRLLSDRFSAERPKGSFSTLEIQRTEQGDSAMYLCASSLSSGIRAFFGQGTRLTVV.

This chain connects TRBV5-8 to TRBJ1-5; 7 bases match TRBD1. The germline V gene has CDR1 SGHTS and CDR2 YDEGEE. The CDR3 sequence is 15 residues long. The V segment lost 0 bases and the J segment 2 bases; nucleotides outside the gene matches: 2. In DNA form, the CDR3 reads TGTGCCAGCAGCTTGGGGGACAGTCGCAATCAGCCCCAGCATTTT. It codes for CASSLGDSRNQPQHF.

The rearrangement uses TRBV12-3 or TRBV12-4 and TRBJ2-7, with D maybe TRBD1 (6 bases). V was pared by 3 bases and J by 3 bases, with 6 bases between. The CDR3 extends over 12 amino acids. CDR3 loop: CASSLTGYEQYF. The DNA for the CDR3 is TGTGCCAGCAGTTTGACAGGCTACGAGCAGTACTTC.

This chain's CDR3 is CSVVDFDRVVWEQYF. In DNA, the CDR3 is TGCAGCGTTGTAGATTTCGATAGGGTCGTGTGGGAGCAGTACTTC. The J gene is TRBJ2-7, the V gene TRBV29-1; D not certain. Looked up from germline, CDR1 is SQVTM and CDR2 is ANQGSEA. The CDR3 runs to 15 residues. Trimming shortened V by 4 bases and J by 7 bases, and 23 bases separated the two germline ends.

The J gene is TRBJ2-6, the V gene TRBV4-2, with a weak D call TRBD1 (6 bases). The CDR3 is made up of 16 amino acids. Germline values: CDR1 LGHNA, CDR2 YNFKEQ. V gave up 1 base and J gave up 0 bases, with 7 bases separating them. The CDR3 region is CASSQGDNSGANVLTF. In nucleotides, the CDR3 is TGTGCCAGCAGCCAAGGGGACAACTCTGGGGCCAACGTCCTGACTTTC.

The chain recombines TRBV6-5 with TRBJ1-1; D is uncertain. The germline gives CDR1 MNHEY, CDR2 SVGAGI. Trimming pared 6 bases from V and 5 bases from J, leaving 10 bases between. CDR3 length: 12 residues. The CDR3 loop is CASRIPGTEAFF. The CDR3 DNA follows: TGTGCCAGCAGGATACCGGGAACTGAAGCTTTCTTT.

This chain uses TRBV5-1 with TRBJ2-7; D not certain. The V end was cut by 3 bases, the J end by 0 bases, with 10 bases between. CDR1 is SGHRS, CDR2 YFSETQ, per germline. The CDR3 extends over 14 amino acids. The chain's CDR3 is CASSSVVGSYEQYF. CDR3 bases: TGCGCCAGCAGCTCCGTAGTTGGCTCCTACGAGCAGTACTTC.

The chain has TRBV4-3 and TRBJ1-2; D possibly corresponds to TRBD1 (6 bases). The CDR3 loop spans 14 amino acids. The V gene lost 0 bases and the J gene lost 5 bases, with 10 bases spanning the gap. Germline V gives CDR1 LGHNA, CDR2 YSLEER. This chain's CDR3 is CASSQEARGYGYTF. CDR3 bases: TGCGCCAGCAGCCAAGAGGCCAGGGGATATGGCTACACCTTC.

In the case of this clone: In the same sample, other DNA sequences code for this CDR3. The chain links TRBV11-2 to TRBJ2-7; D tentatively fits TRBD1 or TRBD2 (6 bases each). Germline assignment: CDR1 SGHAT and CDR2 FQNNGV. V lost 5 bases and J lost 7, with 21 bases in between. The CDR3 spans 15 residues. The CDR3 here is CASSPSWGAKVEQYF. The CDR3 DNA sequence: TGTGCCAGCAGCCCCTCTTGGGGGGCCAAGGTAGAGCAGTACTTC.

The rearrangement uses TRBV6-5 and TRBJ1-2; TRBD1 matches 8 bases. CDR3 length: 14 amino acids. From germline, CDR1 is MNHEY and CDR2 SVGAGI. V trimming: 5 bases; J trimming: 4 bases; junction bases outside the gene matches: 6. The CDR3 protein is CASSLDQGAYGYTF. DNA of the CDR3: TGTGCCAGCAGTCTCGATCAGGGGGCCTATGGCTACACCTTC.

This sequence joins TRBV14 and TRBJ2-5; TRBD2 matches 13 bases. From germline, CDR1 is SGHDN and CDR2 FVKESK. This CDR3 comprises 16 residues. The V and J ends lost 5 bases and 5 bases, in that order; junction bases with no gene match: 8. CDR3: CASSSRGLAGMETQYF. In DNA form, the CDR3 reads TGTGCCAGCAGCTCAAGGGGACTAGCGGGGATGGAGACCCAGTACTTC.